This paragraph reports one TCR beta chain. The data were taken from a study of blood T cell repertoires in COVID-19. Study at large: Acute and convalescent COVID-19 samples came from the United States, Italy and Spain. PBMCs, B-cell-depleted T cells, or T cells provided the cDNA or gDNA that made up the material.

Germline V CDR1 and CDR2: LNHDA, SQIVND (reference sequence). The CDR3 covers 11 residues. V dropped 3 bases and J dropped 8 bases, with 7 bases sitting between them. Libraries were prepared by immunoSEQ multiplex PCR; TCRdb keeps only in-frame clonotypes and omits some of them. The sample consists of about 140,000 clones, approximately 82% of them appearing once. The chain employs TRBV19 and TRBJ1-2; a weak D match, TRBD1 (5 bases). The sequence derives from a man in his sixties who had recovered from COVID-19. Material for sequencing was peripheral blood. CDR3 coding DNA: TGTGCCAGTAGTATTAGGGGAGGCTACACCTTC. As protein: CASSIRGGYTF.